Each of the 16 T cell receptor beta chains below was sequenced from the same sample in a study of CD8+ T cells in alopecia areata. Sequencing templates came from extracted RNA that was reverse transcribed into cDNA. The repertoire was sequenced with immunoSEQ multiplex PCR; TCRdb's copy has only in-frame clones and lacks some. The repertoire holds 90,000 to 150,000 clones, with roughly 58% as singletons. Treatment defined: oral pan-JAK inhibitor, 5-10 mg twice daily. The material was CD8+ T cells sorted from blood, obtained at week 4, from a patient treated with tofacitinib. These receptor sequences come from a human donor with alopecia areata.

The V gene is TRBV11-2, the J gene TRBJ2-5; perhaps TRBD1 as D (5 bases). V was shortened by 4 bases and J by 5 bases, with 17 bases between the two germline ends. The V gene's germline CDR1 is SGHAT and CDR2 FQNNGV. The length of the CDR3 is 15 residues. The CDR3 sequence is CASSSWADTPETQYF. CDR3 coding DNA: TGTGCCAGCAGCTCCTGGGCGGACACCCCGGAGACCCAGTACTTC.

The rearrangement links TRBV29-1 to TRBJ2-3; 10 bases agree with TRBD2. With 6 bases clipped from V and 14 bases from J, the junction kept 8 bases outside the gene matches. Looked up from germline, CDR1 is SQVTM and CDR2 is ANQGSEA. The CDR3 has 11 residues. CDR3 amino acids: CSVFLAGERYF. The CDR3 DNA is TGCAGCGTCTTCCTAGCGGGGGAGAGGTATTTT.

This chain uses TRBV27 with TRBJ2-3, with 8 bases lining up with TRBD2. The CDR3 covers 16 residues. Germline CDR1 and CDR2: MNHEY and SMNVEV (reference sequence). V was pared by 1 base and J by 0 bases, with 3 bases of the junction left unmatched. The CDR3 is CASSLWASGSTDTQYF. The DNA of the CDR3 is TGTGCCAGCAGTTTATGGGCTAGCGGGAGCACAGATACGCAGTATTTT.

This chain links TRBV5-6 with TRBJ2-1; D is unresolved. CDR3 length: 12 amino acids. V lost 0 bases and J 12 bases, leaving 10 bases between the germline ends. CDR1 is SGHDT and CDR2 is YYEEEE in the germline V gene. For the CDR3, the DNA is TGTGCCAGCAGCTTGGGCACCGGAGCGCAGTTCTTC. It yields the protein CASSLGTGAQFF.

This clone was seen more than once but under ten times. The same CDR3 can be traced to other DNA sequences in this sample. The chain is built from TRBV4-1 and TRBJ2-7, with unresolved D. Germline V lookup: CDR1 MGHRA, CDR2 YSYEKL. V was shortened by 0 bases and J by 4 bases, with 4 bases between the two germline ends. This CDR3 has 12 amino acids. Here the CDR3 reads CASSQDGYEQYF. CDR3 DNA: TGCGCCAGCAGCCAAGACGGATACGAGCAGTACTTC.

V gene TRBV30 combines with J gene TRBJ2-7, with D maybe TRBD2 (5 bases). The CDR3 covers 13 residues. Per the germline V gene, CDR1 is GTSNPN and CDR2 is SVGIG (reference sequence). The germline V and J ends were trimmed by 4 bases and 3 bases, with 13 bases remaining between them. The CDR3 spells CAWTTGRYYEQYF. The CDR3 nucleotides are TGTGCCTGGACCACGGGGAGATACTACGAGCAGTACTTC.

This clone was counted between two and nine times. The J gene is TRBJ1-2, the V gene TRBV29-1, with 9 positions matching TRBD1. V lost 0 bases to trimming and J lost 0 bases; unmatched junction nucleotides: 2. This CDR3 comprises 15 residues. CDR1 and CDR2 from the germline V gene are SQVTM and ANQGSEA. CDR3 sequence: CSVEEGQGANYGYTF. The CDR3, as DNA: TGCAGCGTTGAAGAGGGACAGGGAGCTAACTATGGCTACACCTTC.

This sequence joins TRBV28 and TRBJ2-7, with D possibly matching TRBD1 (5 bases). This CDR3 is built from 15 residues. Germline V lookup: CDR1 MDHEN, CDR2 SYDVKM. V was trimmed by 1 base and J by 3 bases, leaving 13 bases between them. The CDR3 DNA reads TGTGCCAGCAGTTTATCCCAGGGCCCCTACTACGAGCAGTACTTC. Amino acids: CASSLSQGPYYEQYF.

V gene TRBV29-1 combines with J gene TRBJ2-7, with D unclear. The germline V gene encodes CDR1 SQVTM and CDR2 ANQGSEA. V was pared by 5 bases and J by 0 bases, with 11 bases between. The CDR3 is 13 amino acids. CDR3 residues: CSVPTSSSYEQYF. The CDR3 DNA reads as TGCAGCGTTCCAACATCTAGCTCCTACGAGCAGTACTTC.

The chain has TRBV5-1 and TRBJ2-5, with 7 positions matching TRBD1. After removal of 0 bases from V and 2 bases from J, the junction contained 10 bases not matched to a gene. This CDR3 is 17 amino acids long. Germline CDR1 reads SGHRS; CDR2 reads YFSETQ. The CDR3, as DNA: TGCGCCAGCAGCTTGGTATACCGGGACAGTAATCAAGAGACCCAGTACTTC. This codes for CASSLVYRDSNQETQYF.

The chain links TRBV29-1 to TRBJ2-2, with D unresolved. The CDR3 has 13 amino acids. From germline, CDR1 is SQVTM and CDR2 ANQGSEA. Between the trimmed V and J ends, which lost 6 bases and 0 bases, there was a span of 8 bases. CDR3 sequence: CSVGMTNTGELFF. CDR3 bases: TGCAGCGTGGGGATGACGAACACCGGGGAGCTGTTTTTT.

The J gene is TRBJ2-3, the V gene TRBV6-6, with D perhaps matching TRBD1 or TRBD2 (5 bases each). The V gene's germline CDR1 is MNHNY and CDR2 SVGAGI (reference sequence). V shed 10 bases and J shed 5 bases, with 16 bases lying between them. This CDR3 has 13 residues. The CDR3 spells CATEGREGDTQYF. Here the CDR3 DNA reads TGTGCCACTGAGGGCAGGGAAGGAGATACGCAGTATTTT.

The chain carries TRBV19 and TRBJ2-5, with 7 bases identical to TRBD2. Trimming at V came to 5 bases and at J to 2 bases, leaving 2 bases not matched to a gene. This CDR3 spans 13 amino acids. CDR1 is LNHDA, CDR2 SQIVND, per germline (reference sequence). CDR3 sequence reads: CASSAGLQETQYF. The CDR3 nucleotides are TGTGCCAGTAGTGCGGGACTACAAGAGACCCAGTACTTC. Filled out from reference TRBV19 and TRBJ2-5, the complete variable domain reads DGGITQSPKYLFRKEGQNVTLSCEQNLNHDAMYWYRQDPGQGLRLIYYSQIVNDFQKGDIAEGYSVSREKKESFPLTVTSAQKNPTAFYLCASSAGLQETQYFGPGTRLLVL.

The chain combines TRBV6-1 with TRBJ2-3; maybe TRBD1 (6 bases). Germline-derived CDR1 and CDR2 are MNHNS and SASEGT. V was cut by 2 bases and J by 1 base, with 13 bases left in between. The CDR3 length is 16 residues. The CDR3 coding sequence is TGTGCCAGCAGTGAATCGTCAGGGGATGGCACAGATACGCAGTATTTT. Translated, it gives CASSESSGDGTDTQYF.

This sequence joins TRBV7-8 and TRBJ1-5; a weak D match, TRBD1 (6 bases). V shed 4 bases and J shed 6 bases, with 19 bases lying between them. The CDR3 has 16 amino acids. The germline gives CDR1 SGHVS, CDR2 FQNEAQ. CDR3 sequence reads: CASSSFPHRDGQPQHF. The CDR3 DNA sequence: TGTGCCAGCAGCTCATTTCCTCACAGGGATGGTCAGCCCCAGCATTTT.

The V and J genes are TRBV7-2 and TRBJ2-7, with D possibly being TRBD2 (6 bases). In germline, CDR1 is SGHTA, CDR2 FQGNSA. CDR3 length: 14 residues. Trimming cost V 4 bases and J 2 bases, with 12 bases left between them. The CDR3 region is CASSSDYPPYEQYF. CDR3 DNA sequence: TGTGCCAGCAGCTCGGACTACCCCCCCTACGAGCAGTACTTC.